The 9 T cell receptor beta chains listed next were all sequenced from one sample in a study of control samples from healthy donors and cancer patients. Assay: immunoSEQ multiplex PCR; the TCRdb copy retains only in-frame clones and omits some. Of 150,000 to 200,000 clones in the sample, less than 95% were seen once. The sequencing sample was made of PBMCs. These TCRs come from a man in his sixties with colorectal cancer.

The chain combines TRBV6-1 with TRBJ1-2; TRBD1 agrees at 9 bases. J was trimmed by 5 bases and V by 3 bases; bases with no gene match: 7. The CDR3 length is 15 residues. CDR1 and CDR2 (germline): MNHNS, SASEGT. This chain's CDR3 is CASSEFRTGAYGYTF. The CDR3 bases are TGTGCCAGCAGTGAGTTTCGGACAGGGGCTTATGGCTACACCTTC.

A few counts support this clone. V gene TRBV30 combines with J gene TRBJ1-3; TRBD1 aligns across 7 bases. The CDR3 totals 15 residues. The V segment lost 2 bases and the J segment 2 bases; nucleotides outside the gene matches: 6. Germline-derived CDR1 and CDR2 are GTSNPN and SVGIG (reference sequence). CDR3 loop: CAWSPDRETGNTIYF. DNA for the CDR3: TGTGCCTGGAGTCCAGACAGGGAGACTGGAAACACCATATATTTT.

The chain carries TRBV30 and TRBJ2-2; either TRBD1 or TRBD2 may fit D (5 bases each). V gave up 3 bases and J gave up 5 bases, with 16 bases separating them. Germline V CDR1 and CDR2: GTSNPN, SVGIG (reference sequence). The CDR3 contains 15 residues. In DNA form, the CDR3 reads TGTGCCTGGAGGCGGACAACAACGGGGACCGGGGAGCTGTTTTTT. Translation: CAWRRTTTGTGELFF.

The V call is TRBV6-1, the J call TRBJ1-6, with 7 bases identical to TRBD1. Germline V gene data show CDR1 as MNHNS and CDR2 as SASEGT. The CDR3 consists of 14 residues. With V trimmed by 3 bases and J by 9 bases, 5 bases remained unmatched. Here the CDR3 DNA reads TGTGCCAGCAGTGAGGACAGGTCAGCTTCACCCCTCCACTTT. It specifies CASSEDRSASPLHF.

The rearrangement links TRBV6-5 to TRBJ2-3; D is unresolved. CDR3 length equals 13 residues. Trimming removed 5 bases from V and 2 bases from J, with 8 bases in between. Germline-derived CDR1 and CDR2 are MNHEY and SVGAGI. The CDR3 DNA reads TGTGCCAGCAGTCCGCCCTACACAGATACGCAGTATTTT. Protein: CASSPPYTDTQYF.

J is TRBJ2-5 and V is TRBV12-5, with 9 nucleotides matching TRBD1. From germline, CDR1 is LGHNT and CDR2 FRNRAP. This CDR3 has 14 amino acids. V shed 6 bases, J shed 4 bases, and the junction held 6 bases outside the gene matches. The CDR3 loop reads CASGQGAAGETQYF. In nucleotides, the CDR3 is TGTGCTAGTGGACAGGGGGCAGCAGGAGAGACCCAGTACTTC.

The rearrangement links TRBV7-9 to TRBJ1-3, with D maybe TRBD1 (6 bases). Germline CDR1 reads SEHNR; CDR2 reads FQNEAQ (reference sequence). V dropped 2 bases and J dropped 4 bases, with 15 bases sitting between them. This CDR3 is built from 16 residues. The CDR3 bases are TGTGCCAGCAGCTTATGGACAGTGCTAGGCGGAAACACCATATATTTT. Its protein is CASSLWTVLGGNTIYF.

The V gene is TRBV27, the J gene TRBJ1-6; possibly TRBD1 for D (6 bases). CDR3 length: 14 residues. Germline values: CDR1 MNHEY, CDR2 SMNVEV (reference sequence). With 5 bases removed from V and 7 bases from J, the gap between germline ends came to 12 bases. The CDR3 sequence is CASSQGHGNSPLHF. In DNA, the CDR3 is TGTGCCAGCAGTCAGGGGCACGGGAATTCACCCCTCCACTTT.

The chain recombines TRBV5-8 with TRBJ1-5; unclear D gene. The germline CDR1 and CDR2 sequences are SGHTS and YDEGEE. V was shortened by 0 bases and J by 5 bases, with 12 bases between the two germline ends. The CDR3 is 15 amino acids. The CDR3 reads CASSLAGLLDQPQHF. CDR3 bases: TGTGCCAGCAGCTTGGCTGGACTGCTAGATCAGCCCCAGCATTTT.